The clone carrying this TCR beta chain was seen ten or more times. The source of the sample is a study of T cells in Graves' hyperthyroidism and ophthalmopathy. Germline-derived CDR1 and CDR2 are SQVTM and ANQGSEA. The length of the CDR3 is 10 residues. Trimming stripped 4 bases from V and 4 bases from J, with 4 bases between. Fresh peripheral blood, more than 9 ml, yielded the PBMCs. From RNA transcripts, TCR beta CDR3 regions were amplified. First-round RT-PCR with HTBI primers amplified the TCR CDR3 region. A single record per CDR3 protein comes from TCRdb applying MiXCR to the multiplex PCR reads. Among about 580,000 distinct CDR3 sequences listed, around 13% were seen once.

Material for sequencing was blood. The chain carries TRBV29-1 and TRBJ1-1; D is unclear. The sequence was collected from a woman in her twenties or thirties with Graves' hyperthyroidism that later progressed to Graves' ophthalmopathy. CDR3 amino acids: CSVVGTEAFF. CDR3 nucleotides: TGCAGCGTTGTGGGCACTGAAGCTTTCTTT.